Described below is a single T cell receptor (beta chain) sequence and its context. The antigen remains undetermined. Sequence at one end of the junction differs from germline and may be a read error. This sample stems from a study of T-cell memory formation after mild COVID-19. General observations from the study: CD4+ contracting clones were found mainly in CM and EM, and CD8+ ones in EMRA.

Constant-segment-primed 5'RACE gave TCR alpha and TCR beta cDNA libraries with sample barcodes and UMIs. TCRdb called the 5' RACE reads again in MiXCR, with one record for every CDR3 protein. The data show hundreds of thousands of distinct CDR3 sequences, about 20% seen once. CDR3 length: 16 residues. CDR1 and CDR2 from the germline V gene are ENHRY and SYGVKD. This sequence joins TRBV10-3 and TRBJ2-6; the D gene is possibly TRBD1 (6 bases). The material sequenced was PBMCs or a T cell subset sorted from them (not recorded which). The TCR sequence derives from an adult woman who had mild COVID-19 (a few samples of this study predate the infection). Cell type and time point are not known. Here the CDR3 DNA reads TGTGCCGTTTCCGGAAACAGGGCCTCTGAGGCCAACGTCCTGACTTTC. Residues: CAVSGNRASEANVLTF.